One sample yielded the 18 T cell receptor beta chains listed below, sequenced in a study of Ad26.COV2.S vaccination and SARS-CoV-2 variants. Libraries were prepared by immunoSEQ multiplex PCR; TCRdb keeps only in-frame clonotypes and omits some of them. This table holds 300,000 to 450,000 clones, around 90% found once. This sample comprised peripheral blood, obtained after recovery from COVID-19. The receptors were sampled from a human donor who had recovered from COVID-19.

This chain uses TRBV7-3 with TRBJ2-7; D gene ambiguous. This CDR3 comprises 14 residues. Trimming stripped 5 bases from V and 9 bases from J, with 20 bases between. CDR1 is SGHTA and CDR2 is FQGTGA in the germline V gene. CDR3 sequence reads: CASSPTPESLAQYF. CDR3 sequence (DNA): TGTGCCAGCAGCCCAACCCCGGAGTCACTTGCGCAGTACTTC.

V and J are TRBV13 and TRBJ2-5, with TRBD1 matching over 9 bases. The V and J ends lost 0 bases and 5 bases, in that order; junction bases with no gene match: 4. Germline lookup yields CDR1 PRHDT and CDR2 FYEKMQ (reference sequence). The CDR3 contains 15 residues. DNA of the CDR3: TGTGCCAGCAGCTTAGGACAGGGGGCGTGGGAGACCCAGTACTTC. Residues: CASSLGQGAWETQYF.

This clone was counted a single time. The genes are TRBV20-1 and TRBJ2-1; TRBD1 aligns across 8 bases. Germline V gene lookup returns CDR1 DFQATT and CDR2 SNEGSKA (reference sequence). J was trimmed by 15 bases and V by 5 bases; bases with no gene match: 9. The CDR3 totals 11 residues. Here the CDR3 DNA reads TGCAGTGCTTTACAGGGGGTCGGGACGTTCTTC. It encodes CSALQGVGTFF.

This chain uses TRBV27 with TRBJ2-1, with no clear D. V lost 4 bases to trimming and J lost 10 bases, with 17 bases between them. Germline V gene lookup returns CDR1 MNHEY and CDR2 SMNVEV (reference sequence). This CDR3 has 14 amino acids. This CDR3 reads CASSSYPNRHEQFF. CDR3 nucleotides: TGTGCCAGCAGTTCGTATCCCAATCGACACGAGCAGTTCTTC.

The V and J genes are TRBV19 and TRBJ1-2, with D maybe TRBD1 (5 bases). Germline V lookup: CDR1 LNHDA, CDR2 SQIVND (reference sequence). V lost 5 bases and J 4 bases, leaving 17 bases between the germline ends. CDR3 length equals 15 residues. CDR3 DNA: TGTGCCAGTAGTCCCCAGGGAGGCGGGGCCTATGGCTACACCTTC. Translated: CASSPQGGGAYGYTF.

This clone was observed a single time. This sequence joins TRBV7-8 and TRBJ2-5; D may be TRBD1 (6 bases). Trimming removed 2 bases from V and 5 bases from J, with 9 bases in between. CDR1 SGHVS and CDR2 FQNEAQ come from the germline V gene. The CDR3 runs to 13 residues. The CDR3 loop reads CASSLQGLETQYF. The CDR3 DNA follows: TGTGCCAGCAGCTTACAGGGGCTGGAGACCCAGTACTTC.

V gene TRBV4-1 combines with J gene TRBJ1-5; possibly TRBD1 for D (5 bases). The germline V gene has CDR1 MGHRA and CDR2 YSYEKL. V lost 3 bases, J lost 5 bases, and 17 bases lay in between. This CDR3 spans 16 amino acids. CDR3 residues: CASSQRAQGRDQPQHF. CDR3 nucleotide sequence: TGCGCCAGCAGCCAGAGAGCTCAGGGTCGGGATCAGCCCCAGCATTTT.

The chain employs TRBV7-9 and TRBJ2-5; tentatively, D is TRBD2 (7 bases). The CDR3 consists of 16 residues. V lost 5 bases to trimming and J lost 0 bases, with 16 bases between them. Germline V gives CDR1 SEHNR, CDR2 FQNEAQ (reference sequence). CDR3 sequence reads: CASSLLRGGHQETQYF. In DNA, the CDR3 is TGTGCCAGCAGCCTTCTGAGGGGGGGACACCAAGAGACCCAGTACTTC.

This CDR3 is CASSLGGQGRNEQFF. As DNA, the CDR3 is TGTGCCAGCAGCTTGGGGGGACAGGGGCGCAATGAGCAGTTCTTC. The chain joins TRBV5-4 to TRBJ2-1; TRBD1 matches at 10 bases. Looked up from germline, CDR1 is SGHNT and CDR2 is YYREEE (reference sequence). This CDR3 comprises 15 residues. The trim removed 0 bases at V and 6 bases at J, leaving 3 bases unmatched.

The V call is TRBV27, the J call TRBJ1-1, with a possible D match to TRBD1 (5 bases). The CDR3 extends over 15 amino acids. Germline CDR1 reads MNHEY; CDR2 reads SMNVEV (reference sequence). V dropped 5 bases and J dropped 0 bases, with 13 bases sitting between them. The DNA for the CDR3 is TGTGCCAGCAGTCTCACGGGACTGATGAACACTGAAGCTTTCTTT. Encoded protein: CASSLTGLMNTEAFF.

This clone appeared a few times. The genes are TRBV6-2 or TRBV6-3 and TRBJ2-7; TRBD2 matches at 14 bases. This CDR3 region has 18 residues. V lost 4 bases, J lost 2 bases, and 10 bases stayed unmatched. Germline V gene sequence: CDR1 MNHEY, CDR2 SVGEGT. The CDR3 coding sequence is TGTGCCAGCAGTTCTCCAGTCGGACTAGCGGGGGGTGCCTACGAGCAGTACTTC. The encoded protein is CASSSPVGLAGGAYEQYF.

The rearrangement links TRBV12-3 or TRBV12-4 to TRBJ1-2; 7 bases map to TRBD1. J gave up 7 bases and V 6 bases, and 8 bases lay outside the gene matches. CDR3 length equals 13 residues. The CDR3 region has the DNA TGTGCCAGCAGCCCATTCACAGGGGTTGGCTACACCTTC. Translated, it gives CASSPFTGVGYTF.

The table lists this clone with a few counts. The chain links TRBV18 to TRBJ2-5, with D tentatively TRBD2 (6 bases). There are 15 residues in the CDR3. Trimming took off 2 bases at V and 3 bases at J, with 13 bases between the two ends. Germline V gene sequence: CDR1 KGHSH, CDR2 LQKENI. This CDR3 is CASSPEWGGEETQYF. CDR3 nucleotide sequence: TGTGCCAGCTCACCAGAGTGGGGAGGAGAAGAGACCCAGTACTTC.

The chain carries TRBV9 and TRBJ2-7; TRBD1 might be the D (6 bases). This CDR3 has 14 residues. The V end lost 3 bases, the J end lost 2 bases, and 12 bases lay between the germline ends. CDR1 and CDR2 (germline): SGDLS, YYNGEE. CDR3 in DNA: TGTGCCAGCAGCGCCCGGGACAACACCTACGAGCAGTACTTC. Its translation is CASSARDNTYEQYF.

The chain recombines TRBV2 with TRBJ1-1; D may be TRBD1 (5 bases). CDR3 length: 16 amino acids. Germline loops: CDR1 SNHLY, CDR2 FYNNEI. V gave up 4 bases and J gave up 4 bases, with 19 bases separating them. The DNA of the CDR3 is TGTGCCAGCAGTGGGTGGCTTGGGGACTTTGGCACTGAAGCTTTCTTT. The encoded protein is CASSGWLGDFGTEAFF.

J is TRBJ1-1 and V is TRBV9; no clear D. Trimming stripped 4 bases from V and 0 bases from J, with 10 bases between. Per the germline V gene, CDR1 is SGDLS and CDR2 is YYNGEE. CDR3 length: 14 residues. The CDR3 sequence: CASSQTNMNTEAFF. DNA for the CDR3: TGTGCCAGCAGCCAGACCAATATGAACACTGAAGCTTTCTTT.

The chain carries TRBV10-2 and TRBJ2-7, with D unresolved. V was clipped by 2 bases and J by 7 bases, with 6 bases between them. This CDR3 spans 11 amino acids. In germline, CDR1 is WSHSY, CDR2 SAAADI. CDR3 DNA: TGCGCCAGCAGTGAGCTGGGGGAGCAGTACTTC. Encoded protein: CASSELGEQYF.

The chain combines TRBV19 with TRBJ2-1; weak D call: TRBD2 (5 bases). V lost 4 bases and J lost 7, with 14 bases in between. CDR3 size: 14 residues. Germline V gives CDR1 LNHDA, CDR2 SQIVND (reference sequence). CDR3 bases: TGTGCCAGTAGTAAGCCTAGGTCGGGGAATGAGCAGTTCTTC. Translated, it gives CASSKPRSGNEQFF.